One sample yielded the 23 T cell receptor beta chains listed below, sequenced in a study of regulatory T cells in long-lasting Graves disease. HTBI primers from iRepertoire and Arm-PCR of CDR3 regions yielded the TCR beta libraries. TCRdb passed the multiplex PCR reads through MiXCR, listing each CDR3 protein once. Of some 500,000 distinct CDR3 sequences in the sample, roughly 15% were seen once. As for time point: newly diagnosed GD, antithyroid drugs for less than 3 months. PBMC-extracted RNA yielded the TCR library. This sample also belongs to another study, concerning T cells in Graves' hyperthyroidism and ophthalmopathy.

Specimen: peripheral blood mononuclear cells (PBMCs), collected at new diagnosis, from a patient treated with antithyroid drugs. Receptor source: a woman aged 40 to 65 with Graves disease.

The table lists this clonotype with many counts. This chain links TRBV11-2 with TRBJ1-1; D is unresolved. CDR1 SGHAT and CDR2 FQNNGV come from the germline V gene. CDR3 length: 12 residues. Between the trimmed V and J ends, which lost 6 bases and 7 bases, there was a span of 12 bases. CDR3 loop: CASSLQRNEAFF. The CDR3 nucleotides are TGTGCCAGCAGTTTACAGCGAAATGAAGCTTTCTTT.

As concerns this clonotype: This could be a read error, since a much larger clone is one nucleotide away. The chain recombines TRBV29-1 with TRBJ2-3; TRBD2 aligns across 11 bases. The assigned J gene may be wrong: the sequence end matches TRBJ2-7 better. This CDR3 spans 15 amino acids. Germline V CDR1 and CDR2: SQVTM, ANQGSEA. CDR3 protein: CSAEGGTSGGREQYF. The CDR3 nucleotides are TGCAGCGCCGAGGGTGGTACTAGCGGGGGAAGGGAGCAGTACTTC.

This clonotype was counted many times. One end of the junction does not line up with germline, which may come from a read error. This rearrangement joins TRBV5-1 to TRBJ2-1; D may be TRBD2 (5 bases). This CDR3 contains 15 residues. CDR1 is SGHRS and CDR2 is YFSETQ in the germline V gene. CDR3 bases: TGTGCCAGCAGCCCCGGACTTAGCTCCTACAATGAGCAGTTCTTC. Amino acid sequence: CASSPGLSSYNEQFF.

Ten or more counts support this clonotype. The rearrangement uses TRBV3-1 and TRBJ1-1, with D possibly being TRBD1 (6 bases). CDR3 length: 14 residues. The V gene lost 0 bases and the J gene lost 5 bases, with 10 bases spanning the gap. Per the germline V gene, CDR1 is LGHDT and CDR2 is YNNKEL (reference sequence). The CDR3 loop reads CASSQDLQGTEAFF. For the CDR3, the DNA is TGTGCCAGCAGCCAAGATCTCCAGGGGACTGAAGCTTTCTTT.

Ten or more counts support this clonotype. The gene calls are TRBV3-1 and TRBJ1-1, with TRBD1 as a possible D gene (6 bases). The CDR3 length is 14 residues. CDR1 and CDR2 (germline): LGHDT, YNNKEL (reference sequence). With 5 bases removed from V and 1 base from J, the gap between germline ends came to 11 bases. DNA of the CDR3: TGTGCCAGCAGCGCGAAGGGGGAGAACACTGAAGCTTTCTTT. This translates into CASSAKGENTEAFF.

This clonotype was counted only a few times. The CDR3 coding sequence is TGCAGCGTTGATCGAGCCCCTGGGGCCAACGTCCTGACTTTC. It specifies CSVDRAPGANVLTF. The chain carries TRBV29-1 and TRBJ2-6, with D hard to call. Trimming cost V 3 bases and J 2 bases, with 8 bases left between them. The germline gives CDR1 SQVTM, CDR2 ANQGSEA. The CDR3 is made up of 14 amino acids. The variable domain in full, completed from reference TRBV29-1 and TRBJ2-6, reads SAVISQKPSRDICQRGTSLTIQCQVDSQVTMMFWYRQQPGQSLTLIATANQGSEATYESGFVIDKFPISRPNLTFSTLTVSNMSPEDSSIYLCSVDRAPGANVLTFGAGSRLTVL.

In its sample, this clonotype was seen many times. The V gene is TRBV5-5, the J gene TRBJ1-2; D remains ambiguous. The length of the CDR3 is 13 residues. Per germline, CDR1 SGHKS and CDR2 YYEKEE (reference sequence). V was trimmed by 0 bases and J by 8 bases, leaving 11 bases between them. CDR3 sequence (DNA): TGTGCCAGCAGCTTGGCACACCTAGAAGGCTACACCTTC. Its translation: CASSLAHLEGYTF.

This clonotype came up many times. J is TRBJ2-7 and V is TRBV14; D gene unclear. Germline CDR1 reads SGHDN; CDR2 reads FVKESK. This CDR3 has 13 residues. V lost 10 bases to trimming and J lost 3 bases, with 16 bases between them. The CDR3 is CATATAVRYEQYF. As DNA, the CDR3 is TGTGCCACGGCGACGGCCGTTCGCTACGAGCAGTACTTC.

The table lists this clonotype with many counts. The genes are TRBV7-9 and TRBJ2-5, with 12 bases aligning to TRBD2. V was pared by 6 bases and J by 5 bases, with 7 bases of the junction left unmatched. The CDR3 contains 15 residues. Germline V lookup: CDR1 SEHNR, CDR2 FQNEAQ (reference sequence). CDR3 coding DNA: TGTGCCAGCAGACCCGCTAGCGGGGGGGCGGAGACCCAGTACTTC. Its translation is CASRPASGGAETQYF.

This sequence joins TRBV10-3 and TRBJ1-1; D gene ambiguous. The CDR3 length is 13 residues. Trimming removed 11 bases at V and 1 base at J, with 14 bases between. Per germline, CDR1 ENHRY and CDR2 SYGVKD. CDR3: CASGLNTNTEAFF. As DNA, the CDR3 is TGTGCCTCCGGCCTAAATACGAACACTGAAGCTTTCTTT.

This clonotype was counted many times. The chain recombines TRBV5-1 with TRBJ2-3, with 10 positions matching TRBD1. The CDR3 consists of 15 residues. Germline CDR1 reads SGHRS; CDR2 reads YFSETQ. The ends lost 0 bases at V and 5 bases at J; junction bases unmatched: 3. The CDR3: CASSLVGTGEDTQYF. The DNA for the CDR3 is TGCGCCAGCAGCTTGGTCGGGACAGGGGAAGATACGCAGTATTTT.

This clonotype showed up many times. The chain links TRBV18 to TRBJ2-1; possibly TRBD2 for D (5 bases). Looked up from germline, CDR1 is KGHSH and CDR2 is LQKENI. Trimming removed 2 bases at V and 6 bases at J, with 8 bases between. The CDR3 totals 13 residues. In DNA form, the CDR3 reads TGTGCCAGCTCACCAGTCGGGGTCAATGAGCAGTTCTTC. Its translation: CASSPVGVNEQFF.

There are many counts of this clonotype. The genes are TRBV3-1 and TRBJ2-2; TRBD1 might be the D (5 bases). CDR1 LGHDT and CDR2 YNNKEL come from the germline V gene (reference sequence). This CDR3 has 14 residues. The germline V and J ends were trimmed by 4 bases and 5 bases, with 11 bases remaining between them. CDR3 in DNA: TGTGCCAGCAGCCCCCGACAGAGGACCGGGGAGCTGTTTTTT. It is translated as CASSPRQRTGELFF. Based on the CDR3 plus reference TRBV3-1 and TRBJ2-2, the full variable domain is DTAVSQTPKYLVTQMGNDKSIKCEQNLGHDTMYWYKQDSKKFLKIMFSYNNKELIINETVPNRFSPKSPDKAHLNLHINSLELGDSAVYFCASSPRQRTGELFFGEGSRLTVL.

CDR3 in amino acids: CSAPRGMNTEAFF. CDR3 sequence (DNA): TGCAGTGCTCCTCGGGGTATGAACACTGAAGCTTTCTTT. This chain links TRBV20-1 with TRBJ1-1; no definite D call. The CDR3 runs 13 residues. In germline, CDR1 is DFQATT, CDR2 SNEGSKA (reference sequence). The germline V and J ends were trimmed by 5 bases and 0 bases, with 10 bases remaining between them.

This clonotype has ten or more counts. The V gene is TRBV3-1, the J gene TRBJ2-5; D is undetermined. Between the trimmed V and J ends, which lost 3 bases and 4 bases, there was a span of 9 bases. Germline V CDR1 and CDR2: LGHDT, YNNKEL (reference sequence). This CDR3 is built from 13 residues. In DNA, the CDR3 is TGTGCCAGCAGCCAGGCATTCGGAGAGACCCAGTACTTC. This codes for CASSQAFGETQYF.

This clonotype was counted ten times or more. V gene TRBV7-9 combines with J gene TRBJ1-2, with D unclear. Per germline, CDR1 SEHNR and CDR2 FQNEAQ (reference sequence). Trimming stripped 1 base from V and 7 bases from J, with 7 bases between. The CDR3 is 12 amino acids. The CDR3 reads CASSLVGVGYTF. CDR3 sequence (DNA): TGTGCCAGCAGCTTAGTTGGGGTTGGCTACACCTTC.

This clonotype occurred many times. The gene calls are TRBV15 and TRBJ1-1; 8 bases fit TRBD1. The CDR3 consists of 15 residues. Germline trimming cut 2 bases from V and 3 bases from J; bases unmatched to any gene: 5. The germline V gene encodes CDR1 LNHNV and CDR2 YYDKDF (reference sequence). The CDR3 nucleotides read TGTGCCACCAGCAGACAGGGGGCAACGGACACTGAAGCTTTCTTT. Encoded protein: CATSRQGATDTEAFF.

In its sample, this clonotype was seen many times. V and J are TRBV28 and TRBJ1-1; TRBD1 aligns across 7 bases. Looked up from germline, CDR1 is MDHEN and CDR2 is SYDVKM. V lost 6 bases, J lost 5 bases, and 9 bases stayed unmatched. The CDR3 sequence is 14 residues long. CDR3 in amino acids: CASSPLQGSTEAFF. CDR3 DNA: TGTGCCAGCAGCCCACTACAGGGGTCGACTGAAGCTTTCTTT.

As for this clonotype: This may stem from a read error, because a much larger clone lies one nucleotide away. This CDR3 fails to terminate in the conserved phenylalanine or tryptophan, so it likely reflects a read error. The rearrangement uses TRBV3-1 and TRBJ2-3; TRBD2 matches at 8 bases. CDR1 is LGHDT and CDR2 is YNNKEL in the germline V gene (reference sequence). J was trimmed by 10 bases and V by 5 bases; bases with no gene match: 8. The CDR3 totals 13 residues. The CDR3 is CASSKSGGKAQYL. CDR3 coding DNA: TGTGCCAGCAGCAAATCGGGAGGGAAGGCGCAGTATCTT.

This clonotype was seen a few times. V usage is TRBV6-9 and J usage is TRBJ1-2; the D gene is possibly TRBD1 (6 bases). Trimming pared 3 bases from V and 7 bases from J, leaving 21 bases between. The germline V gene has CDR1 MNHGY and CDR2 SVAAGI. The CDR3 length is 16 residues. The CDR3 loop is CASSYTPRGGPGGYTF. CDR3 bases: TGTGCCAGCAGTTACACCCCCCGAGGGGGTCCGGGTGGCTACACCTTC.

On this clonotype itself: A read error is possible here, since a much larger clone lies one base away. The gene calls are TRBV12-3 or TRBV12-4 and TRBJ2-7; D is perhaps TRBD2 (7 bases). The CDR3 has 12 amino acids. V lost 9 bases to trimming and J lost 0 bases, with 9 bases between them. In nucleotides, the CDR3 is TGTGCCAGAGGGGGGGACTCCTACGAGCAGTACTTC. As protein: CARGGDSYEQYF.

This clonotype was seen at least ten times. The chain uses TRBV7-9 and TRBJ1-2; 8 bases map to TRBD1. Germline V CDR1 and CDR2: SEHNR, FQNEAQ (reference sequence). CDR3 length: 15 amino acids. With 1 base clipped from V and 4 bases from J, the junction kept 5 bases outside the gene matches. The CDR3 protein is CASSLGAGGSYGYTF. The CDR3, as DNA: TGTGCCAGCAGCTTAGGGGCAGGGGGCTCCTATGGCTACACCTTC.

The chain links TRBV7-2 to TRBJ1-1; D ambiguous. The CDR3 runs 14 residues. The germline V and J ends were trimmed by 2 bases and 3 bases, with 10 bases remaining between them. Germline-derived CDR1 and CDR2 are SGHTA and FQGNSA. CDR3 residues: CASSLLVGYTEAFF. Here the CDR3 DNA reads TGTGCCAGCAGCTTACTGGTCGGCTACACTGAAGCTTTCTTT.